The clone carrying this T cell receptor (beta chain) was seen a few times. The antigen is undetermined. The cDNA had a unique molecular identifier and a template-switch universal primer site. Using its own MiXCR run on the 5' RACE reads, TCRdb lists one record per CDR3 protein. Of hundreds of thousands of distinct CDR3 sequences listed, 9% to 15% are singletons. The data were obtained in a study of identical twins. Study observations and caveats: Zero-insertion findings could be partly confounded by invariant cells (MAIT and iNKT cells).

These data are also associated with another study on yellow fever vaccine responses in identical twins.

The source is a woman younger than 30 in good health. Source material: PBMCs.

The CDR3 region is CASSPRGQGINNEQFF. In DNA form, the CDR3 reads TGCGCCAGCAGCCCGCGGGGACAGGGAATAAACAATGAGCAGTTCTTC. The rearrangement joins TRBV4-1 to TRBJ2-1; 9 bases map to TRBD1. The CDR3 length is 16 residues. Germline CDR1 and CDR2: MGHRA and YSYEKL. With V trimmed by 4 bases and J by 5 bases, 9 bases remained unmatched.